The source of this T cell receptor beta chain is a study of cytomegalovirus exposure and HLA in healthy donors. Regarding the study as a whole: Analysis performed later showed TCR beta chains linked to HLA being more clonally expanded than equally common others. DRB1 showed the most TCR associations and HLA-C the fewest in a later analysis, as rates varied by HLA locus.

The CDR3 is made up of 15 amino acids. The V and J ends lost 6 bases and 6 bases respectively, with 17 bases between them. Germline CDR1 is LNHNV and CDR2 is YYDKDF (reference sequence). The table lists this clone with a few counts. What it recognizes is unknown. PCR primers comprised 60 Vbeta and 13 Jbeta primers. Sequenced by immunoSEQ multiplex PCR; TCRdb stores in-frame clones only, minus some. This sample has around 110,000 clones; less than 80% occur once, and the top ten carry roughly 2.4%. The sequenced material came from PBMCs. J is TRBJ2-2 and V is TRBV15, with D perhaps matching TRBD2 (5 bases). The sequence was collected from a woman in her 30s in good health and CMV-seronegative. Here the CDR3 DNA reads TGTGCCACCAGGAACGTGGAGGCCGCCGCCGGGGAGCTGTTTTTT. Its translation: CATRNVEAAAGELFF.